The 7 T cell receptor beta chains below come from one sample, sequenced in a study of cytotoxic CD8 clonotypes in ibrutinib-treated CLL. Measured with immunoSEQ multiplex PCR; TCRdb has only the in-frame clones, and not every one. The sample holds some 29,000 clones; approximately 80% are singletons and the top ten take around 50%. Sequencing used PBMCs, obtained after 36 months of ibrutinib treatment. The receptors here all came from a human donor with chronic lymphocytic leukemia.

J is TRBJ1-1 and V is TRBV5-1, with a tentative D call TRBD1 (6 bases). Germline assignment: CDR1 SGHRS and CDR2 YFSETQ. V lost 4 bases, J lost 4 bases, and 17 bases lay in between. The CDR3 length is 15 residues. The CDR3 nucleotides read TGCGCCAGCAGCCCCGGGGGGGGCCACGGCACTGAAGCTTTCTTT. It codes for CASSPGGGHGTEAFF.

The V and J genes are TRBV7-9 and TRBJ1-2; D perhaps matches TRBD1 (5 bases). The CDR3 sequence is 12 residues long. Looked up from germline, CDR1 is SEHNR and CDR2 is FQNEAQ (reference sequence). Trimming took off 3 bases at V and 7 bases at J, with 9 bases between the two ends. CDR3 DNA sequence: TGTGCCAGCAGCTTTGGAGGGGTTGGCTACACCTTC. Its translation: CASSFGGVGYTF. The full variable domain, rest sourced from reference TRBV7-9 and TRBJ1-2, is DTGVSQNPRHKITKRGQNVTFRCDPISEHNRLYWYRQTLGQGPEFLTYFQNEAQLEKSRLLSDRFSAERPKGSFSTLEIQRTEQGDSAMYLCASSFGGVGYTFGSGTRLTVV.

This sequence joins TRBV6-1 and TRBJ1-2; tentative D call: TRBD1 (5 bases). Germline V gene sequence: CDR1 MNHNS, CDR2 SASEGT. V was pared by 10 bases and J by 0 bases, with 15 bases between. The CDR3 extends over 14 amino acids. The CDR3 sequence: CATWGRRANYGYTF. CDR3 DNA sequence: TGTGCCACCTGGGGACGGAGAGCTAACTATGGCTACACCTTC.

This CDR3 is CASSDRRYYGYTF. CDR3 in DNA: TGTGCCAGCAGCGACCGCCGCTACTATGGCTACACCTTC. The chain is built from TRBV5-6 and TRBJ1-2; no clear D gene. V dropped 4 bases and J dropped 3 bases, with 10 bases sitting between them. Germline V gene data show CDR1 as SGHDT and CDR2 as YYEEEE. The CDR3 sequence is 13 residues long.

This chain links TRBV10-3 with TRBJ1-2; 10 bases line up with TRBD1. This CDR3 is 11 amino acids long. Trimming cost V 11 bases and J 10 bases; bases outside gene matches: 7. The V gene's germline CDR1 is ENHRY and CDR2 SYGVKD. The CDR3 DNA reads TGTGCCGCCGGGACAGGGGAATACTACACCTTC. Its protein is CAAGTGEYYTF.

CDR3 sequence reads: CASSLGQGSSGNTIYF. The CDR3 DNA reads TGTGCCAGCAGCTTAGGACAGGGATCCTCTGGAAACACCATATATTTT. The rearrangement joins TRBV7-9 to TRBJ1-3; 7 nucleotides agree with TRBD1. The germline V gene has CDR1 SEHNR and CDR2 FQNEAQ (reference sequence). The CDR3 covers 16 residues. V lost 1 base to trimming and J lost 0 bases; unmatched junction nucleotides: 3.

The chain recombines TRBV4-2 with TRBJ1-1, with 11 positions matching TRBD1. The length of the CDR3 is 15 residues. From germline, CDR1 is LGHNA and CDR2 YNFKEQ. V shed 5 bases, J shed 4 bases, and the junction held 6 bases outside the gene matches. DNA for the CDR3: TGTGCCAGCAGCGACACCGGGACAGGGGGCACTGAAGCTTTCTTT. Translation: CASSDTGTGGTEAFF.